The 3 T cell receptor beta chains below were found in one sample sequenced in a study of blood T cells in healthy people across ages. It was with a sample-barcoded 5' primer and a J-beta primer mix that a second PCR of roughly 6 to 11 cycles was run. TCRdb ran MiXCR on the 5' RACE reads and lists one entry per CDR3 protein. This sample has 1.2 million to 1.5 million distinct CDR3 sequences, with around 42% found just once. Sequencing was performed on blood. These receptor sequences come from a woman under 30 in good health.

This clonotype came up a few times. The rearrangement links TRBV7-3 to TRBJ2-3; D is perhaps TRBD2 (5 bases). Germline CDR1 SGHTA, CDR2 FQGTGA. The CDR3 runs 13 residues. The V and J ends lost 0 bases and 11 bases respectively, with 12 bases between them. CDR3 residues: CASSLTVLAQQYF. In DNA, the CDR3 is TGTGCCAGCAGCTTAACGGTGCTAGCCCAGCAGTATTTT.

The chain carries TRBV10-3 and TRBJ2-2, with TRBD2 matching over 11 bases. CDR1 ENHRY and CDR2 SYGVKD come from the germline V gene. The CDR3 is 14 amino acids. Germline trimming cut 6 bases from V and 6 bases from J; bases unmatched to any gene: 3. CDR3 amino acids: CAIRTSGTAGELFF. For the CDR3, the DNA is TGTGCCATCAGGACTAGCGGGACGGCCGGGGAGCTGTTTTTT.

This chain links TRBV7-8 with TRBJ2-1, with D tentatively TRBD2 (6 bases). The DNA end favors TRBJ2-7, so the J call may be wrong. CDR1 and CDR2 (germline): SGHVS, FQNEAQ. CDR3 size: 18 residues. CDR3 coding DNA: TGTGCCAGCAGCTTAGCGCGGGGAGACTGGAGCTCCTACAATGAGCAGTACTTC. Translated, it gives CASSLARGDWSSYNEQYF.